This T cell receptor (beta chain) was recovered during a study of blood T cells in healthy people across ages. A second about 7 to 12 cycle PCR used barcoded and J-beta primers. TCRdb analysed the 5' RACE reads with MiXCR anew, one entry per CDR3 protein. In the table there are about 780,000 distinct CDR3 sequences, around 50% of which are singletons. The CDR3 length is 12 residues. Germline V CDR1 and CDR2: SGHRS, YFSETQ. Trimming removed 2 bases at V and 4 bases at J, with 4 bases between. This clonotype was picked up many times. This chain connects TRBV5-1 to TRBJ2-1; D remains unclear. Sample: blood. The source of this sequence is an elderly man in good health. The CDR3 protein is CASSFVYNEQFF. The DNA for the CDR3 is TGCGCCAGCAGCTTCGTTTACAATGAGCAGTTCTTC.